This T cell receptor beta chain was found in a study of CD4 T cells in relation to SARS-CoV-2 and coronaviruses. Study background: PBMCs were cultured with antigen for roughly 9 days before TCR beta sequencing.

The CDR3 extends over 12 amino acids. V shed 0 bases and J shed 10 bases, with 9 bases lying between them. The germline V gene has CDR1 LGHDT and CDR2 YNNKEL (reference sequence). The table came from immunoSEQ multiplex PCR; TCRdb's copy has only in-frame clones and leaves some out. The sample holds about 14,000 clones, roughly 71% seen once. Unexposed donor CD4+ T cells date from about 2011-2019, before the COVID-19 pandemic. Isolation of CD4+ T cells took place after approximately 10 days in culture. Comments on this clone: Its antigen is unidentified.

Sequences were obtained from CD4+ T cells from PBMCs, cultured in vitro. The chain combines TRBV3-1 (or the pseudogene TRBV3-2) with TRBJ2-5, with D unclear. The clonotype was recovered from a human donor in good health. CDR3 region: CASSQDQRSQYF. The CDR3 DNA sequence: TGTGCCAGCAGCCAAGATCAGCGAAGCCAGTACTTC.